Each of the 30 T cell receptor beta chains below was sequenced from the same sample in a study of cytomegalovirus exposure and HLA in healthy donors. A multiplex PCR was run with 60 Vbeta primers and 13 Jbeta primers. Only in-frame clones appear in the TCRdb table, and some are missing; sequencing was by immunoSEQ multiplex PCR. The sample carries roughly 120,000 clones, more than 65% recorded once. The material sequenced was PBMCs. The source is a man between 18 and 29 years old in good health and CMV-seropositive.

A word on this clone: Other DNA sequences in this specimen translate into the identical CDR3. This chain joins TRBV20-1 and TRBJ1-1; D call uncertain. The CDR3 is 10 residues long. Germline V gene sequence: CDR1 DFQATT, CDR2 SNEGSKA (reference sequence). Trimming stripped 0 bases from V and 8 bases from J, with 4 bases between. The CDR3 spells CSARDVEAFF. In nucleotides, the CDR3 is TGCAGTGCTAGAGATGTAGAAGCTTTCTTT.

This chain links TRBV7-8 with TRBJ2-3; 8 nucleotides agree with TRBD1. The germline V gene encodes CDR1 SGHVS and CDR2 FQNEAQ. The ends lost 0 bases at V and 6 bases at J; junction bases unmatched: 8. The CDR3 is 16 amino acids. The CDR3 here is CASSLAPRGQVDTQYF. The DNA for the CDR3 is TGTGCCAGCAGCTTAGCGCCCAGGGGGCAGGTGGATACGCAGTATTTT.

This clone came up once. The gene calls are TRBV6-1 and TRBJ1-1; maybe TRBD1 (5 bases). Germline V lookup: CDR1 MNHNS, CDR2 SASEGT. This CDR3 comprises 14 residues. The V and J ends lost 4 bases and 0 bases respectively, with 9 bases between them. The CDR3 DNA reads as TGTGCCAGCAGTGCGACAGCTATGAACACTGAAGCTTTCTTT. Amino acid sequence: CASSATAMNTEAFF.

This sequence joins TRBV7-6 and TRBJ1-3; D gene ambiguous. The CDR3 runs 15 residues. CDR1 is SGHVS and CDR2 is FNYEAQ in the germline V gene. The V gene lost 0 bases and the J gene lost 0 bases, with 6 bases spanning the gap. DNA for the CDR3: TGTGCCAGCAGCTTAGCCCCCAACTCTGGAAACACCATATATTTT. Protein sequence: CASSLAPNSGNTIYF.

The rearrangement uses TRBV6-5 and TRBJ1-2; no firm D call. Trimming took 2 bases from V and 6 from J, leaving 4 bases between them. In germline, CDR1 is MNHEY, CDR2 SVGAGI. The CDR3 runs 11 residues. The CDR3 coding sequence is TGTGCCAGCAGTTACGACAATGGCTACACCTTC. It codes for CASSYDNGYTF.

This clone has just one count. CDR3 region: CASSETPSGGQPQHF. The CDR3 DNA follows: TGTGCCAGCAGTGAAACCCCTTCGGGTGGACAGCCCCAGCATTTT. The V call is TRBV6-4, the J call TRBJ1-5; D unclear. This CDR3 is 15 amino acids long. Trimming removed 3 bases from V and 7 bases from J, with 16 bases in between. Per germline, CDR1 MRHNA and CDR2 SNTAGT.

This clone showed up just a few times. In the same sample, other DNA sequences code for this CDR3. This chain uses TRBV6-4 with TRBJ2-3, with 11 bases aligning to TRBD2. V lost 0 bases and J lost 4; bases outside the gene matches: 0. Germline CDR1 MRHNA, CDR2 SNTAGT. The CDR3 extends over 15 amino acids. In DNA form, the CDR3 reads TGTGCCAGCAGTGACTCTAGCGGGGGGGCAGATACGCAGTATTTT. Protein product: CASSDSSGGADTQYF.

The chain is built from TRBV19 and TRBJ2-3; TRBD2 matches at 12 bases. The germline gives CDR1 LNHDA, CDR2 SQIVND (reference sequence). The CDR3 contains 15 residues. Trimming took 1 base from V and 5 from J; bases not matched to a gene: 1. The CDR3 protein is CASSIGLAGVDTQYF. DNA for the CDR3: TGTGCCAGTAGTATAGGACTAGCGGGGGTAGATACGCAGTATTTT.

There are a few counts of this clone. V is TRBV2 and J is TRBJ2-2, with 8 nucleotides matching TRBD1. The CDR3 length is 13 residues. Germline-derived CDR1 and CDR2 are SNHLY and FYNNEI. With V trimmed by 7 bases and J by 7 bases, 5 bases remained unmatched. The CDR3 spells CASMDRANGELFF. The CDR3 DNA reads TGTGCCAGCATGGACAGGGCTAACGGGGAGCTGTTTTTT.

J is TRBJ1-1 and V is TRBV7-9; D gene ambiguous. The germline CDR1 and CDR2 sequences are SEHNR and FQNEAQ (reference sequence). V was clipped by 3 bases and J by 5 bases, with 13 bases between them. This CDR3 contains 14 residues. The CDR3 DNA reads as TGTGCCAGCAGCTTGGGAGGGTTCGAGACTGAAGCTTTCTTT. Translating gives CASSLGGFETEAFF. The full variable domain, completed using reference TRBV7-9 and TRBJ1-1, is DTGVSQNPRHKITKRGQNVTFRCDPISEHNRLYWYRQTLGQGPEFLTYFQNEAQLEKSRLLSDRFSAERPKGSFSTLEIQRTEQGDSAMYLCASSLGGFETEAFFGQGTRLTVV.

This chain connects TRBV2 to TRBJ2-7; a possible D gene is TRBD2 (6 bases). The CDR3 is made up of 13 amino acids. Trimming took 6 bases from V and 4 from J, leaving 13 bases between them. CDR1 and CDR2 (germline): SNHLY, FYNNEI. CDR3 residues: CASRQAGGYEQYF. The CDR3 DNA sequence: TGTGCCAGCAGGCAAGCTGGGGGGTACGAGCAGTACTTC.

The V call is TRBV19, the J call TRBJ2-7, with D maybe TRBD1 (5 bases). V lost 3 bases and J lost 5, with 14 bases in between. The germline gives CDR1 LNHDA, CDR2 SQIVND (reference sequence). CDR3 length equals 14 residues. The CDR3 region has the DNA TGTGCCAGTAGTATGGGTCAGGGCCTACACGAGCAGTACTTC. The encoded protein is CASSMGQGLHEQYF.

The rearrangement uses TRBV11-3 and TRBJ2-5; weak D call: TRBD2 (5 bases). Trimming removed 4 bases from V and 4 bases from J, with 13 bases in between. The length of the CDR3 is 14 residues. From germline, CDR1 is SGHNT and CDR2 YENEEA. The DNA for the CDR3 is TGTGCCAGCAGCTCCTCCGCCCGGGGAGAGACCCAGTACTTC. It codes for CASSSSARGETQYF. The full variable domain, rest sourced from reference TRBV11-3 and TRBJ2-5, is EAGVVQSPRYKIIEKKQPVAFWCNPISGHNTLYWYLQNLGQGPELLIRYENEEAVDDSQLPKDRFSAERLKGVDSTLKIQPAELGDSAVYLCASSSSARGETQYFGPGTRLLVL.

This sequence joins TRBV19 and TRBJ2-1; D remains ambiguous. The CDR3 contains 16 residues. CDR1 and CDR2 (germline): LNHDA, SQIVND (reference sequence). The ends were cut back, 0 bases at V and 1 base at J, with 10 bases in the middle. Here the CDR3 reads CASSIDVRVSYNEQFF. CDR3 in DNA: TGTGCCAGTAGTATAGATGTCCGGGTTTCCTACAATGAGCAGTTCTTC.

The sample holds one count of this clone. The chain combines TRBV7-9 with TRBJ2-3; TRBD1 is a possible D gene (5 bases). CDR1 is SEHNR, CDR2 FQNEAQ, per germline (reference sequence). Trimming removed 2 bases from V and 4 bases from J, with 10 bases in between. The CDR3 spans 14 residues. The CDR3 region has the DNA TGTGCCAGCAGCTTACAGGGTAGGGCAGATACGCAGTATTTT. Its translation is CASSLQGRADTQYF.

This chain uses TRBV5-1 with TRBJ2-2; the match to TRBD2 covers 8 bases. The CDR3 runs to 15 residues. V was clipped by 3 bases and J by 3 bases; unmatched bases: 4. Germline loops: CDR1 SGHRS, CDR2 YFSETQ. The CDR3 DNA reads TGCGCCAGCAGCTCGGGACTAGTAGACACCGGGGAGCTGTTTTTT. Protein: CASSSGLVDTGELFF.

The chain links TRBV6-5 to TRBJ1-5; 10 nucleotides agree with TRBD1. Germline values: CDR1 MNHEY, CDR2 SVGAGI. The CDR3 loop spans 14 amino acids. Trimming cost V 4 bases and J 7 bases; bases outside gene matches: 4. CDR3 region: CASSWDRGEQPQHF. DNA for the CDR3: TGTGCCAGCAGTTGGGACAGGGGTGAACAGCCCCAGCATTTT.

The chain carries TRBV12-5 and TRBJ1-2, with a weak D call TRBD1 (5 bases). The CDR3 spans 12 residues. Germline values: CDR1 LGHNT, CDR2 FRNRAP. The ends were cut back, 6 bases at V and 3 bases at J, with 8 bases in the middle. The CDR3 spells CASGWGDYGYTF. In nucleotides, the CDR3 is TGTGCTAGTGGCTGGGGCGACTATGGCTACACCTTC.

This clone has a single count. This chain uses TRBV7-9 with TRBJ1-2; the D is unclear. The CDR3 extends over 11 amino acids. Germline assignment: CDR1 SEHNR and CDR2 FQNEAQ (reference sequence). The ends were cut back, 5 bases at V and 7 bases at J, with 8 bases in the middle. CDR3 DNA sequence: TGTGCCAGCAGCCCAGAGGTTGGCTACACCTTC. Translated, it gives CASSPEVGYTF.

This clone occurred once. CDR3 DNA: TGCAGCGTTATAACCCGGGAGCCTGGGACCGGGGAGCTGTTTTTT. This encodes CSVITREPGTGELFF. This chain links TRBV29-1 with TRBJ2-2; maybe TRBD2 (6 bases). V dropped 5 bases and J dropped 5 bases, with 18 bases sitting between them. Germline V gene data show CDR1 as SQVTM and CDR2 as ANQGSEA. This CDR3 comprises 15 residues.

V and J are TRBV30 and TRBJ1-4; TRBD1 matches at 7 bases. Germline assignment: CDR1 GTSNPN and CDR2 SVGIG (reference sequence). The CDR3 contains 14 residues. V lost 2 bases and J lost 3; bases outside the gene matches: 3. The DNA for the CDR3 is TGTGCCTGGAGTCAGGGGGTTCCTAATGAAAAACTGTTTTTT. It encodes CAWSQGVPNEKLFF.

This chain joins TRBV19 and TRBJ2-1, with 9 positions matching TRBD2. V was pared by 5 bases and J by 1 base, with 6 bases of the junction left unmatched. Germline V CDR1 and CDR2: LNHDA, SQIVND (reference sequence). This CDR3 has 16 residues. CDR3 DNA: TGTGCCAGTAGTTGGCTAGCGGGGCCTTCCTACAATGAGCAGTTCTTC. It specifies CASSWLAGPSYNEQFF.

This clone appeared a few times. CDR3 sequence (DNA): TGTGCCATCAGTGAGAACAGGTACACTGAAGCTTTCTTT. It encodes CAISENRYTEAFF. This chain joins TRBV10-3 and TRBJ1-1; D might be TRBD1 (5 bases). Deletions cut 2 bases from V and 3 bases from J, with 7 bases between. Germline values: CDR1 ENHRY, CDR2 SYGVKD. This CDR3 is built from 13 residues.

V usage is TRBV4-2 and J usage is TRBJ2-2; tentative D call: TRBD1 (5 bases). Germline assignment: CDR1 LGHNA and CDR2 YNFKEQ. This CDR3 contains 15 residues. The V end lost 0 bases, the J end lost 5 bases, and 10 bases lay between the germline ends. The CDR3 DNA reads as TGTGCCAGCAGCCAAGATCCAGGGCCTACCGGGGAGCTGTTTTTT. This sequence encodes CASSQDPGPTGELFF.

This clone appeared a few times. The CDR3 region is CASSSPRDYNEQFF. The CDR3 DNA is TGTGCCAGCAGCTCCCCGAGGGACTACAATGAGCAGTTCTTC. The rearrangement uses TRBV7-8 and TRBJ2-1, with D tentatively TRBD2 (5 bases). V was pared by 4 bases and J by 3 bases, with 10 bases between. The CDR3 runs 14 residues. Germline lookup yields CDR1 SGHVS and CDR2 FQNEAQ. The variable domain in full, with the rest retrieved from reference TRBV7-8 and TRBJ2-1, is GAGVSQSPRYKVAKRGQDVALRCDPISGHVSLFWYQQALGQGPEFLTYFQNEAQLDKSGLPSDRFFAERPEGSVSTLKIQRTQQEDSAVYLCASSSPRDYNEQFFGPGTRLTVL.

The chain uses TRBV5-1 and TRBJ2-5; the D gene is possibly TRBD2 (5 bases). Germline CDR1 is SGHRS and CDR2 is YFSETQ. CDR3 length: 14 residues. V lost 0 bases and J lost 2, with 8 bases in between. DNA for the CDR3: TGCGCCAGCAGCTTGGCCGGACTTCAAGAGACCCAGTACTTC. Translating gives CASSLAGLQETQYF.

This clone was detected only once. The genes are TRBV6-6 and TRBJ1-4; 12 bases are a match to TRBD1. The V segment lost 6 bases and the J segment 6 bases; nucleotides outside the gene matches: 8. The CDR3 loop spans 16 amino acids. Germline assignment: CDR1 MNHNY and CDR2 SVGAGI (reference sequence). The CDR3 DNA sequence: TGTGCCAGCAGGGGGGACAGGGGGCGTCTTCATGAAAAACTGTTTTTT. It translates to CASRGDRGRLHEKLFF.

The CDR3 here is CASTQLGSLAGNTGELFF. CDR3 bases: TGCGCCAGCACCCAGCTCGGGTCATTAGCGGGAAACACCGGGGAGCTGTTTTTT. This chain links TRBV5-1 with TRBJ2-2, with TRBD2 identical over 8 bases. The trim removed 6 bases at V and 2 bases at J, leaving 15 bases unmatched. The CDR3 has 18 residues. Germline V gene lookup returns CDR1 SGHRS and CDR2 YFSETQ.

About this clone itself: The same CDR3 also results from other DNA sequences found in this sample. This rearrangement joins TRBV5-4 to TRBJ1-2; D not resolved. V was trimmed by 1 base and J by 2 bases, leaving 6 bases between them. This CDR3 comprises 13 residues. Looked up from germline, CDR1 is SGHNT and CDR2 is YYREEE (reference sequence). CDR3 coding DNA: TGTGCCAGCAGCTTGTACGGGAACTATGGCTACACCTTC. Its protein is CASSLYGNYGYTF.

The genes are TRBV29-1 and TRBJ2-5; 9 nucleotides match TRBD1. Near its end, the DNA agrees better with TRBJ2-7, so the J call may be wrong. The CDR3 is made up of 13 amino acids. CDR1 SQVTM and CDR2 ANQGSEA come from the germline V gene. The CDR3 loop reads CSLGTGFCYEQYF. For the CDR3, the DNA is TGCAGCCTTGGGACAGGGTTTTGTTACGAGCAGTACTTC.